This T cell receptor beta chain was identified in a study of vaccination and CD4 T cells after COVID-19. In the study overall: The convalescents included six males and four females, and among them two were Hispanic while seven were Caucasian. Overlapping spike peptides served as the stimulus for the cells. These peptides came from SARS-CoV-2 and from the common cold coronaviruses HCoV-NL63, HCoV-OC43 and HCoV-229E.

Regarding treatment: roughly 10-day PBMC culture with coronavirus spike peptide pools or control peptides (ViraFEST assay). This clonotype appeared a few times. What it binds is not known. Cultured CD4+ T cell DNA underwent sequencing with the Oncomine TCR Beta short-read assay. In TCRdb, the PCR reads were re-called with MiXCR into one record per CDR3 protein. The table records 12,000 or so distinct CDR3 sequences, around a third of them present only once. Trimming removed 2 bases from V and 6 bases from J, with 14 bases in between. The CDR3 is 15 amino acids. Germline lookup yields CDR1 MNHEY and CDR2 SMNVEV (reference sequence).

The clonotype originates from a human donor who received a COVID-19 vaccine. The genes are TRBV27 and TRBJ1-5; D is possibly TRBD1 (5 bases). This sample comprised CD4+ T cells from blood, cultured in vitro, obtained before SARS-CoV-2 vaccination. CDR3 sequence: CASSLGGAAIQPQHF. CDR3 nucleotide sequence: TGTGCCAGCAGTTTAGGAGGGGCCGCCATTCAGCCCCAGCATTTT.